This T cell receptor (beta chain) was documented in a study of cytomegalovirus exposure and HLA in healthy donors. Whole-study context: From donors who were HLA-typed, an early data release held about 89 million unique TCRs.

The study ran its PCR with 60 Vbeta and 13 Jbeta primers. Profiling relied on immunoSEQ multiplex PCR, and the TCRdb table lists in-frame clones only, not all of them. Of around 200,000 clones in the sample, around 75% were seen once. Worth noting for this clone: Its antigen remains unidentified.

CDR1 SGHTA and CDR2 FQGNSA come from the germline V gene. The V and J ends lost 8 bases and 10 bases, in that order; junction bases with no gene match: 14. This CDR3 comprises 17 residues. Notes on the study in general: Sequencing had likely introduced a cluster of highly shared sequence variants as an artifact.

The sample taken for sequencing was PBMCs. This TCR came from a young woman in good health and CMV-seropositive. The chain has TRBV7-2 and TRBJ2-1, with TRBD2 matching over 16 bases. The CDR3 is CASPTRGLAGGQREQFF. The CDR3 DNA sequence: TGTGCCAGCCCGACGAGGGGACTAGCGGGAGGGCAGAGGGAGCAGTTCTTC.